This T cell receptor (beta chain) was identified during a study of cytomegalovirus exposure and HLA in healthy donors listed by TCRdb under 2017. Study-level background: According to an earlier analysis of 587 of the donors, 200 million or so T cells yielded 90 million to 130 million unique TCR beta sequences and 276 Gb of sequence data. Genome-wide SNP genotypes for about three fifths of the roughly 670 donors were used in a later genetic analysis, which treated that subset as a discovery cohort. Four or five DR-DQ haplotypes were treated as single units for association and clustering because of strong linkage in the cohort. Donor age, sex, ethnicity and CMV serostatus were compiled together with the repertoire data. Every discovery cohort repertoire had been produced on one sequencing platform. Besides the first cohort of 500 to 700 subjects, a separate validation cohort made up of some 110 different subjects was used. An early release covering over 500 HLA-typed donors comprised approximately 300 gigabases of sequencing data and roughly 85 million unique TCR sequences. Rather than using new phenotypic data, the later analysis identified candidate immune exposures from TCR beta sequences and from how often those sequences occurred across donors. HLA typing included class I and class II loci at four-digit resolution. Among around 400 genotyped donors of the cohort, an average of around 220,000 unique TCR beta nucleotide sequences was sequenced per donor, of which about 19% were non-productive. The study aimed to test whether cataloging public T cell receptors could reveal signatures of past pathogen exposure. The number of donors typed differed by locus, with roughly 620-630 for A, B, C, DRB1 and DQB1, around 500 for DQA1, about 610 for DPA1, and some 450 for DPB1. Of the 350 to 450 genotyped donors, over 80% were placed in the genetic ancestry cluster associated with self-reported Caucasian donors. An earlier analysis of around 580 of the donors used high-throughput TCR beta sequencing to judge whether each TCR beta V gene segment behaved as functional or pseudogenic. The study used immunosequencing to profile the T cell repertoires of approximately 690 subjects and linked those repertoires to cytomegalovirus serostatus. To predict cytomegalovirus infection status, the study combined high-throughput TCR immunosequencing, statistical association of individual TCRs with disease status, and machine learning. A later analysis re-analyzed previously published TCR beta repertoires from 550 to 700 donors and added high-resolution HLA genotyping to study TCR occurrence patterns.

A remark on this clone: Its antigen has not been determined. The sample holds no much larger clone one base away, and base qualities are not on file.

In total, just over 650 healthy bone marrow donors made up the cohort. At the time of sampling, every cohort member was nominally healthy, though immune exposures that went unrecorded were likely present. The donor was CMV seronegative and was included in the group of 352 seronegative cohort members. A peripheral blood sample was provided by each donor, and peripheral blood mononuclear cells were used for TCR beta sequencing. The Qiagen DNeasy Blood Extraction Kit was used to extract genomic DNA from the blood cell samples. Study-wide findings and limitations: The sequencing pipeline was judged likely to have produced a cluster of highly shared sequence variants as a technical artifact. A later genetic analysis associated a missense DCLRE1C variant with V-gene and J-gene trimming of TCR beta chains, and an independent cohort replicated the association. It was suggested by the authors that the approach could potentially be generalized to other disease states and immunological phenotypes. According to a later analysis, TCR association rates differed among HLA loci, with DRB1 alleles showing the most associated TCRs and HLA-C alleles showing the fewest. HLA typing was unavailable for some donors at each locus, so association tests used only the typed subset. A total of fewer than 200 TCR beta chains were listed by the study as associated with cytomegalovirus. The only immune exposure information available for the cohort was CMV serostatus. Because counts were too low, seventeen rarely observed V segments, including chromosome 9 orphons, were excluded from the earlier analysis of 587 of the donors. A few of the identified cytomegalovirus-associated TCR beta chains were confirmed in vitro to be specific for cytomegalovirus antigens. The classifier was reported to diagnose cytomegalovirus status with high specificity and sensitivity in both the original cohort and the validation cohort. In a later analysis, HLA-associated TCR beta chains were found to be more clonally expanded and to have lower generation probabilities than equally common non-associated chains. A later analysis reported that several top co-occurrence clusters appeared linked to parvovirus B19, influenza, CMV and Epstein-Barr virus. When HLA alleles, especially DR and DQ, strongly co-occurred, attributing TCR associations to individual alleles was difficult. The 87-base-pair reads could not distinguish some IMGT-functional V segments, including TRBV6-2 and TRBV6-3, so those segments were excluded. Sequencing depth was assumed to be roughly uniform across donors in the presence/absence analyses, though that assumption may not hold. In an earlier analysis of roughly 500 of the donors, most TCR beta V segments appeared in productive rearrangements about 87% or about 30% of the time, broadly matching IMGT annotations. A further reported finding was that TCR beta sequences accurately predicted the HLA-A and HLA-B alleles for most subjects in the first cohort. Linkage disequilibrium might explain the correlated functional status among segregating V segments, but an unknown experimental factor could not be excluded. Across donors, most TCR sequences were observed very rarely, whereas some public TCRs were present in many individuals. A later analysis found that most CMV-associated TCR beta chains appeared HLA-restricted, with HLA associations seemingly driven largely by CMV exposure. In a later genetic analysis, fewer N-insertions in productive TCRs were reported among donors in an Asian-associated ancestry cluster than the roughly 700-donor mean. In this cohort, only TCR beta chains were sequenced, and detectable features were limited by the absence of alpha or paired-chain data. A later analysis associated 16,951 TCR beta sequences with specific HLA alleles at a false discovery rate of 0.05.

Libraries were built with the immunoSEQ multiplex PCR assay. For the multiplex PCR, a mixture combining 60 forward primers for TCR Vbeta segments and 13 reverse primers for TCR Jbeta segments was used. The CDR3 region of rearranged TCR beta genes was amplified from genomic DNA by a multiplex PCR assay. On the Illumina HiSeq System, the amplified TCR beta libraries were sequenced as 87-base-pair reads. The authors' pipeline ran thus. A later analysis tallied 75 million to 85 million unique TCR beta chains across the 666 repertoires, and around 12 million of those chains were shared by two or more donors. A nearest-neighbor algorithm error-corrected the raw reads and collapsed the reads into unique sequences, merging closely related sequences to remove PCR and sequencing errors. CDR3 sequences were aligned to IMGT reference sequences to assign V, D and J gene segments. For a sequence to be retained, a match of at least six nucleotides to both a V gene segment and a J gene segment was required. A rearrangement was called productive if the CDR3 had no stop codons and remained in frame with V and J, and every other rearrangement was called non-productive. Following IMGT convention, CDR3 was defined as the stretch from the second conserved V-encoded cysteine to the conserved J-encoded phenylalanine. The earlier analysis of approximately 500 of the donors excluded sequences that lacked an unambiguous match to a single V gene segment. An earlier analysis of 450 to 650 of the donors called V segments functional above 56.7% productive rearrangements and segregating when the between-donor standard deviation exceeded 5%. A statistical classification framework was built to diagnose cytomegalovirus status from the catalog of TCR beta chain sequences. V and J gene assignment, in a later analysis, came from comparing TCR nucleotide sequences with IMGT/GENE-DB human TR gene sequences. Using the TCRdist pipeline, a later analysis assigned CDR3 sequences along with most-parsimonious VDJ recombination scenarios. In a later analysis, every TCR beta chain was defined by the combination of its CDR3 amino acid sequence and its V-gene family, and reads without a unique V-gene family were dropped. To address suspected cross-contamination and a sequencing artifact, a later analysis removed approximately 590 highly shared, low-generation-probability nucleotide sequences. In a later analysis, a clonal expansion index was calculated for each public chain from normalized within-repertoire ranks of inferred template counts. In a later analysis, generation probabilities were computed with a VDJ recombination model fitted to out-of-frame rearrangements, and the resulting probabilities were checked against IGoR. In a later analysis, TCR-TCR, TCR-HLA and TCR-CMV co-occurrence was scored with hypergeometric tests, and a repertoire-size bias correction was applied to TCR pairs. To estimate false discovery rates, a later analysis permuted the HLA or CMV assignments 20 times. In a later analysis, co-occurring TCRs were grouped with DBSCAN, and TCRdist sequence similarity was added when clustering was performed within HLA-allele-positive subsets. Repertoires with fewer than 30,000 or more than 120,000 public chains, plus five repertoires with anomalous nucleotide sharing, were excluded from co-occurrence clustering. The table comes from immuneACCESS by way of TCRdb, which keeps in-frame sequences with V and J called. Part of the clones is missing from these tables; in studies checked, under half for an unresolved V gene and the rest for unknown reasons. D and trimming were read from the DNA, whereas the V and J calls and clone size are those reported in that table. The sample records approximately 200,000 clones, approximately 88% of which are singletons. Approximately 0.26% of the sample lies in the top ten.

From the germline V gene, CDR1 is MNHEY and CDR2 is SVGAGI. The germline V and J ends show losses of 1 base and 1 base respectively, and no gene match explains 4 bases of the junction. From the cysteine up to the phenylalanine, the CDR3 has a length of 16 residues. Only the CDR3 DNA stays, 48 bases, in frame from base 1. The receptor was derived from a boy younger than 18 in good health and CMV-seronegative. Source material: PBMCs. Recombination connected TRBV6-5 to TRBJ2-7, and TRBD2 matches 10 of the central bases. The CDR3 region has the sequence CASSYLTTSGSYEQYF. The sequence in DNA is TGTGCCAGCAGTTACTTGACGACTAGCGGGTCCTACGAGCAGTACTTC.